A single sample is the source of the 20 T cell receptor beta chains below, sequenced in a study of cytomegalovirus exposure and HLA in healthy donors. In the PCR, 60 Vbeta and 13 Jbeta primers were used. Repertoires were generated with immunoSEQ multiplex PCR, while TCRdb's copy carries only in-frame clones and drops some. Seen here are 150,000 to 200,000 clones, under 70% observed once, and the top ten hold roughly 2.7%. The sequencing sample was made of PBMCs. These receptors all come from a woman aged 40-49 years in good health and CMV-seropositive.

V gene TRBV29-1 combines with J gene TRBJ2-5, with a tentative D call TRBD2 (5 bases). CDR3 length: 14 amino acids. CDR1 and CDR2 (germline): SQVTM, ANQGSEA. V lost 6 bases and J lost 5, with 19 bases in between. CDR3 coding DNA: TGCAGCGTGGGCCCTGTGGGCGGGCATGAGACCCAGTACTTC. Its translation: CSVGPVGGHETQYF.

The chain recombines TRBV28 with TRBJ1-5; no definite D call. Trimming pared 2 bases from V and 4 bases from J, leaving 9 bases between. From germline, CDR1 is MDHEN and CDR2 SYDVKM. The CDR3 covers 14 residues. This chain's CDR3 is CASSLGQWNQPQHF. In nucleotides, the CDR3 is TGTGCCAGCAGTTTAGGGCAGTGGAATCAGCCCCAGCATTTT. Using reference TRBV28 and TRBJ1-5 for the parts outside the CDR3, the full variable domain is DVKVTQSSRYLVKRTGEKVFLECVQDMDHENMFWYRQDPGLGLRLIYFSYDVKMKEKGDIPEGYSVSREKKERFSLILESASTNQTSMYLCASSLGQWNQPQHFGDGTRLSIL.

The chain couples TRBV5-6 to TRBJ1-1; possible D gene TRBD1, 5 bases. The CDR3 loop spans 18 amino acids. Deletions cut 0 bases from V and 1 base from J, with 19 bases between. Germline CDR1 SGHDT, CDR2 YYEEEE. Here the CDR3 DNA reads TGTGCCAGCAGCTTGGGGCTGAGTTTTTTAGGGGCGAACACTGAAGCTTTCTTT. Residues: CASSLGLSFLGANTEAFF.

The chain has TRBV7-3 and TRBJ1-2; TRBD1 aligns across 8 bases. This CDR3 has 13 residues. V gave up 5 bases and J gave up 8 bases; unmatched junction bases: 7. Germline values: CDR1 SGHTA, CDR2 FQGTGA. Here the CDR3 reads CASSLGQGGGYTF. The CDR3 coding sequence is TGTGCCAGCAGCCTCGGACAGGGCGGCGGCTACACCTTC.

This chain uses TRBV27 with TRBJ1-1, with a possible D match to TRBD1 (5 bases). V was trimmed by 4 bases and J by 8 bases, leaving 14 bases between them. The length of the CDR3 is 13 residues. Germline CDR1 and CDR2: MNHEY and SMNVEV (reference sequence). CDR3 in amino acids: CASSSGGWGEAFF. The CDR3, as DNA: TGTGCCAGCAGTTCTGGAGGGTGGGGCGAAGCTTTCTTT.

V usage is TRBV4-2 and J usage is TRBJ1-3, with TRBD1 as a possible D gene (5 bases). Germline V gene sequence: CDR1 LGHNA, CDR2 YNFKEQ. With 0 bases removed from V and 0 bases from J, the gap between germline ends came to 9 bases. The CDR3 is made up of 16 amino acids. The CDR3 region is CASSQESGNSGNTIYF. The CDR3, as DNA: TGTGCCAGCAGCCAAGAATCAGGGAACTCTGGAAACACCATATATTTT.

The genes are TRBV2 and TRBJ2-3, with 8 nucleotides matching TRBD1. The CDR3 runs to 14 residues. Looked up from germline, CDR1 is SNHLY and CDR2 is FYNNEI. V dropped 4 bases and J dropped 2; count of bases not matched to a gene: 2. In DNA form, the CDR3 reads TGTGCCAGCAGTGCGGACAGGGCCACAGATACGCAGTATTTT. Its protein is CASSADRATDTQYF. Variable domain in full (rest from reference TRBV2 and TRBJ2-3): EPEVTQTPSHQVTQMGQEVILRCVPISNHLYFYWYRQILGQKVEFLVSFYNNEISEKSEIFDDQFSVERPDGSNFTLKIRSTKLEDSAMYFCASSADRATDTQYFGPGTRLTVL.

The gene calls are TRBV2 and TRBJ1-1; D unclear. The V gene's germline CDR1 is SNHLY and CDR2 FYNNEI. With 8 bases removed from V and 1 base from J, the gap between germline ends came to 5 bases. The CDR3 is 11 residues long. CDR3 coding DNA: TGTGCCAGCCGAGGGAACACTGAAGCTTTCTTT. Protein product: CASRGNTEAFF.

CDR3 region: CASSSSPPDTQYF. The CDR3, as DNA: TGTGCCAGCAGTTCTAGCCCGCCTGATACGCAGTATTTT. The V gene is TRBV27, the J gene TRBJ2-3, with D tentatively TRBD2 (5 bases). From germline, CDR1 is MNHEY and CDR2 SMNVEV (reference sequence). Trimming took 4 bases from V and 6 from J, leaving 11 bases between them. This CDR3 has 13 amino acids.

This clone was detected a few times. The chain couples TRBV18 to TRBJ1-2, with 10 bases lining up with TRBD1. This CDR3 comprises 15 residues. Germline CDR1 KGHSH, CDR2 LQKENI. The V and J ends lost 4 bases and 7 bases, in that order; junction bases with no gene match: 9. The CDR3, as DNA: TGTGCCAGCTCACTAGGTGGGACAGGGGTCCTTGGCTACACCTTC. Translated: CASSLGGTGVLGYTF.

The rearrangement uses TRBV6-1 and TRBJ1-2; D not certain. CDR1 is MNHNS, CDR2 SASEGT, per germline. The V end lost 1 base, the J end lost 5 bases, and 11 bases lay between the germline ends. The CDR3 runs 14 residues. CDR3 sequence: CASSEVVAPYGYTF. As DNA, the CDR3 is TGTGCCAGCAGTGAAGTTGTGGCACCTTATGGCTACACCTTC.

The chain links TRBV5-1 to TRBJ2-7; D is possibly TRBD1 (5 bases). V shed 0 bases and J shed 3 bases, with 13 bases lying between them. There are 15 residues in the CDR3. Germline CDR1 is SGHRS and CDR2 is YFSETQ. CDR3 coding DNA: TGCGCCAGCAGCTTGGCCTCGCGGCAGGGCTACGAGCAGTACTTC. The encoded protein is CASSLASRQGYEQYF.

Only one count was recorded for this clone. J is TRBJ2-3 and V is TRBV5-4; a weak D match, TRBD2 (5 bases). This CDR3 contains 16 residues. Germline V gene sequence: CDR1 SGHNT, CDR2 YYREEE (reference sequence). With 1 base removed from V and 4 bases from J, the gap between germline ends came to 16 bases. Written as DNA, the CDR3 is TGTGCCAGCAGCTTGCGTGTGGGAGTCATTTCAGATACGCAGTATTTT. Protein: CASSLRVGVISDTQYF.

DNA for the CDR3: TGCAGCGTTGGGGTAGCGGGAGGCGGAACAGATACGCAGTATTTT. This gives the protein CSVGVAGGGTDTQYF. The gene calls are TRBV29-1 and TRBJ2-3, with 10 nucleotides matching TRBD2. CDR3 length: 15 amino acids. Germline CDR1 SQVTM, CDR2 ANQGSEA. The trim removed 4 bases at V and 3 bases at J, leaving 7 bases unmatched.

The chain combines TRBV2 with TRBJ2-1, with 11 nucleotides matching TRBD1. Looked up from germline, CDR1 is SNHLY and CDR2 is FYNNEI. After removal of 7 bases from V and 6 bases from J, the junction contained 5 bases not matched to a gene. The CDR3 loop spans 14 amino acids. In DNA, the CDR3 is TGTGCCAGCAATCGGGGGACAGGGGGCAATGAGCAGTTCTTC. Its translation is CASNRGTGGNEQFF.

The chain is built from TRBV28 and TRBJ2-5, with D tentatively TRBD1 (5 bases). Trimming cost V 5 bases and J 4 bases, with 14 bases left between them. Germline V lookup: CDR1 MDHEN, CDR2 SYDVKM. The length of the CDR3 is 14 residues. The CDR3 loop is CASSPAGALETQYF. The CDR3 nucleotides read TGTGCCAGCAGTCCTGCTGGGGCCCTAGAGACCCAGTACTTC.

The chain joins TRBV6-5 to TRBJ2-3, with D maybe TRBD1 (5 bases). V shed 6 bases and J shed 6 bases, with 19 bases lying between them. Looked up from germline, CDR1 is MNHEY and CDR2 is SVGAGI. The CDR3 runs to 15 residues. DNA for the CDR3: TGTGCCAGCAGGCGCCTGGGCAGGGCTGGGGATACGCAGTATTTT. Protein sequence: CASRRLGRAGDTQYF.

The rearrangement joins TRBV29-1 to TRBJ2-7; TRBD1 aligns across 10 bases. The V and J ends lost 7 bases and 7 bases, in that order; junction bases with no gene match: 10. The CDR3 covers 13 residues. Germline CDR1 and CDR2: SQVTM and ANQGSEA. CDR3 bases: TGCAGCGCCGCCGACAGGGGGCAGGAAGAGCAGTACTTC. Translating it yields CSAADRGQEEQYF.

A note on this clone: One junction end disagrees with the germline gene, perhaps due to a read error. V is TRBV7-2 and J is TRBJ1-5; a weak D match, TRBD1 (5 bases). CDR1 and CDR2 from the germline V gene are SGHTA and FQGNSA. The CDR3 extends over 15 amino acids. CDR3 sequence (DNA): TGTGCCAGCAGCACACAGCGGGGGGGAAGCCAGCCCCAGAATTTT. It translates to CASSTQRGGSQPQNF.

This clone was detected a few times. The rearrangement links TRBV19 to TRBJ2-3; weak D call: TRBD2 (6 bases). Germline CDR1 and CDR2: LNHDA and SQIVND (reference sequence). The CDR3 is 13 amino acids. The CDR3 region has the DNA TGTGGGTGGGCTAGCGTGTCCACAGATACGCAGTATTTT. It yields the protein CGWASVSTDTQYF.